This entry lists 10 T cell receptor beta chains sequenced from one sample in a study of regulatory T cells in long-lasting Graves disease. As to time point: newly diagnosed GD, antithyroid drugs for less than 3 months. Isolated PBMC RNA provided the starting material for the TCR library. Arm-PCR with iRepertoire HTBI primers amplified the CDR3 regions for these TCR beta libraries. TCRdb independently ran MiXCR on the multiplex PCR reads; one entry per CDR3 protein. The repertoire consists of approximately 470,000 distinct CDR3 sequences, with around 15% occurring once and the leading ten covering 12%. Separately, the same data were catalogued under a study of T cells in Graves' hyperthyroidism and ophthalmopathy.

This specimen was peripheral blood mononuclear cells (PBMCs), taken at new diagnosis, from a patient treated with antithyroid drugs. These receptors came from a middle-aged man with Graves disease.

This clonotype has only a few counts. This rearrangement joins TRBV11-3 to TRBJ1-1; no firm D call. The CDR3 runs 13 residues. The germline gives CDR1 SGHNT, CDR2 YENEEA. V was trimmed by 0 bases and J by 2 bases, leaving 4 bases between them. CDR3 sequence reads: CASSLDSNTEAFF. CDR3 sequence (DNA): TGTGCCAGCAGCTTAGACTCCAACACTGAAGCTTTCTTT.

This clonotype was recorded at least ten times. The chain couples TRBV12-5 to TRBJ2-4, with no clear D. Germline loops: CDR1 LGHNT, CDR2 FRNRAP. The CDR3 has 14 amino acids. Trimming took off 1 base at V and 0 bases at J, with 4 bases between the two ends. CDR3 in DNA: TGTGCTAGTGGTTTGGGGGTAGCCAAAAACATTCAGTACTTC. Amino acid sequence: CASGLGVAKNIQYF.

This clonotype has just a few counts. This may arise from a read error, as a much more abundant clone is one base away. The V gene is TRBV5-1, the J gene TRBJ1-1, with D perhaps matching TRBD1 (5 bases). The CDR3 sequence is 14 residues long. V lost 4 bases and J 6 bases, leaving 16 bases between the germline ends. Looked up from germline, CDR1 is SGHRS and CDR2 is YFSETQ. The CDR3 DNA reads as TGCGCCAGCAGCCATGACGGGGCACAACCTGAAGCTTTCTTT. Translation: CASSHDGAQPEAFF.

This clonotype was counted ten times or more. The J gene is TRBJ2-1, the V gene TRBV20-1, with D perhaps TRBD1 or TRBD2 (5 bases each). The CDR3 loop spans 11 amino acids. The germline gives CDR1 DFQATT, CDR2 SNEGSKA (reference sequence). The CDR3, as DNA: TGCGGGGGAGCGGCTGACAATGAGCAGTTCTTC. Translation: CGGAADNEQFF.

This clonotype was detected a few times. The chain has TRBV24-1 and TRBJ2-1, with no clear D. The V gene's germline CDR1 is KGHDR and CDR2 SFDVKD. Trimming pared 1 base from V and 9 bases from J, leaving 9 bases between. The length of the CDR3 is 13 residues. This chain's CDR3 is CATSDLPLGEQFF. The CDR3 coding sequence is TGTGCCACCAGTGATTTACCCCTTGGTGAGCAGTTCTTC.

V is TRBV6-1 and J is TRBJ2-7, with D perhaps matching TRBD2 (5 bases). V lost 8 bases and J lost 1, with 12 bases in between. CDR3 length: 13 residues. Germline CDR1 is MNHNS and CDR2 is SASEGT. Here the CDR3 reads CASRGGGSYEQYF. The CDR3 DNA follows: TGTGCCAGCCGTGGAGGCGGATCCTACGAGCAGTACTTC.

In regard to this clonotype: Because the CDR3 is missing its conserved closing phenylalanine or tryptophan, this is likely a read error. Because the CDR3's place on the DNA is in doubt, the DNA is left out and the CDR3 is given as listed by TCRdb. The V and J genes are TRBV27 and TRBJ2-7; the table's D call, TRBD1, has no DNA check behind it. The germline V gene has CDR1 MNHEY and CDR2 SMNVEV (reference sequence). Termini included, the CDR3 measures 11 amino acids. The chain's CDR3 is CASTTLTRTSR.

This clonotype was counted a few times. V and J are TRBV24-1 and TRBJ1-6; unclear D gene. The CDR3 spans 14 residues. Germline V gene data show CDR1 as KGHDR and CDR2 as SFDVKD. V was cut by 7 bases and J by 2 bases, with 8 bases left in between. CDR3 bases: TGTGCCACCAGCCCTGGAACCTATAATTCACCCCTCCACTTT. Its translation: CATSPGTYNSPLHF.

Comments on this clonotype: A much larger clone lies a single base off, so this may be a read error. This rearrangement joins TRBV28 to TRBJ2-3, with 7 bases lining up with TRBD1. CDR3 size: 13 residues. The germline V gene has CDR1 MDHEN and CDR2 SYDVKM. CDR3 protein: CASTGQVTDTQCF. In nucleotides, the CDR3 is TGTGCCAGCACCGGACAGGTCACAGATACGCAGTGTTTT.

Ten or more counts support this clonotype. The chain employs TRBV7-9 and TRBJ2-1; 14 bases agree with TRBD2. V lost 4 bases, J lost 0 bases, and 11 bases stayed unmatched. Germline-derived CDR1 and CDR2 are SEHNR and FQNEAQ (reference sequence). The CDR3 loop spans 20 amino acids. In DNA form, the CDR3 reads TGTGCCAGCAGCTCACAACTCGGGACTAGCGGGGGTAGCTCCTACAATGAGCAGTTCTTC. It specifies CASSSQLGTSGGSSYNEQFF.